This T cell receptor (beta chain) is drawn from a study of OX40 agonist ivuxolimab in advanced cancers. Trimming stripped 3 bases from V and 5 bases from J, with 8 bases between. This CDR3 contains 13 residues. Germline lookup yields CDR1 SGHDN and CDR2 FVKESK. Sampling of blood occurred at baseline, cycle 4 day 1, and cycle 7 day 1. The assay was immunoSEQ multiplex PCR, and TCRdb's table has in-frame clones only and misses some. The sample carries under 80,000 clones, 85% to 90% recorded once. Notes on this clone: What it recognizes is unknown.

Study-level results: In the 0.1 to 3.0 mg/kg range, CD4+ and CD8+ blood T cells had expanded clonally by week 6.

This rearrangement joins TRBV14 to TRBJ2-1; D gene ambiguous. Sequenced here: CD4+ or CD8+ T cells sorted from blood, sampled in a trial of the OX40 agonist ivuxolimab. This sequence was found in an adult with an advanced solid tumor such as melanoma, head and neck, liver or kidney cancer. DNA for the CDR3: TGTGCCAGCAGCCAGGGCCTAGACAATGAGCAGTTCTTC. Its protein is CASSQGLDNEQFF.